This T cell receptor (beta chain) is from a study of neoadjuvant anti-PD-1 for oral cavity cancer. Study at large: Patients mostly received three to four biweekly nivolumab doses at 3 mg/kg before surgery. Overall study results and limits: Higher pretreatment blood Treg/Th17 ratios correlated with higher pretreatment blood and lower post-treatment tumor TCRbeta clonality.

Stage II-IVA oral cavity squamous cell carcinoma was new and untreated by systemic or radiation therapy. No culture or expansion preceded analysis of these blood cells. The CDR3 has 14 amino acids. With 4 bases removed from V and 0 bases from J, the gap between germline ends came to 12 bases. Germline V gene sequence: CDR1 SQVTM, CDR2 ANQGSEA. Here immunoSEQ multiplex PCR was the method, and the copy in TCRdb shows in-frame clones only, minus some. The data contain 11,000 to 15,000 clones, around 70% of them singletons. Comments on this clone: As yet, its antigen is unknown.

Sequencing used PBMCs, obtained before nivolumab (anti-PD-1) treatment. The receptor was derived from a person aged 35-80 years with oral cavity squamous cell carcinoma. The chain employs TRBV29-1 and TRBJ1-2; no firm D call. The CDR3 sequence is CSVVVTITNYGYTF. The CDR3 DNA sequence: TGCAGCGTTGTGGTCACGATCACTAACTATGGCTACACCTTC.